This T cell receptor beta chain was recorded in a study of T cells in localized non-small cell lung cancer. Overall study results and limits: Longer overall survival was associated with a higher density of T cells in the blood. Uninvolved nearby lung showed the greatest T cell clonality, exceeding that found in tumor. Appearance in adjacent lung was seen for a median around 60 of the top 100 tumor clones. As only one tumor region underwent sequencing, heterogeneity remains possible.

Concerning this clone itself: No antigen is known for it.

The table came from immunoSEQ multiplex PCR; TCRdb's copy has only in-frame clones and leaves some out. The sample has around 25,000 clones, around nine tenths seen once. The material sequenced was peripheral blood, taken before any cancer treatment. This TCR was recovered from a woman between 35 and 75 years old with stage I lung adenocarcinoma.

CDR3 coding DNA: TGTGCCAGCAGCTTACCCGGCCAGCAAACCCAGCATTTT. It codes for CASSLPGQQTQHF. The chain is built from TRBV7-9 and TRBJ1-5; D ambiguous. Trimming pared 2 bases from V and 11 bases from J, leaving 13 bases between. The CDR3 runs to 13 residues. Germline CDR1 reads SEHNR; CDR2 reads FQNEAQ (reference sequence).